These T cell receptor beta chains were read from a single sample in a study of blood T cell repertoires in COVID-19. Assay used: immunoSEQ multiplex PCR; TCRdb lists only in-frame clones, some missing. The repertoire has about 200,000 clones, about 82% of them found once; the top ten carry over 9.5%. Sequenced material: peripheral blood. The origin of the receptors is an elderly woman with acute or convalescent COVID-19. Each CDR3 is given with its conserved first and last residue. Fields, in order: V gene, CDR3 protein.

>TRBV7-3
CASSSPDRNTEAFF
>TRBV5-1
CASRSRGESILSNYGYTF
>TRBV7-6
CASSLTRLAGAHEQYF
>TRBV6-5
CASSYSTRGDYGYTF
>TRBV10-2
CASIRGEGGNEKLFF
>TRBV6-6
CASSSNGLNYGYTF
>TRBV29-1
CSVEEGGNTEAFF
>TRBV3-1/TRBV3-2
CASSPGGGGNTEAFF
>TRBV4-3
CASSQDALGLAGRKTQYF
>TRBV19
CASSAQAGGNYEQYF
>TRBV12-5
CASGLVGTAGTNYEQYF
>TRBV6-6
CASTPEGYPSTDTQYF
>TRBV10-3
CAIASGQGATYEQYF
>TRBV19
CASSIGETAVVSYNEQFF
>TRBV15
CATSRESGILRELFF
>TRBV29-1
CSVRPRLAGGAMSETQYF
>TRBV29-1
CSVEVVGVETQYF
>TRBV9
CASSDGNQPQHF
>TRBV3-1/TRBV3-2
CASSQRGGPDTQYF
>TRBV7-2
CASSSAGTAGYEQYF
>TRBV5-1
CASSLVTGVSGNTIYF
>TRBV7-3
CASSLSENQEQYF